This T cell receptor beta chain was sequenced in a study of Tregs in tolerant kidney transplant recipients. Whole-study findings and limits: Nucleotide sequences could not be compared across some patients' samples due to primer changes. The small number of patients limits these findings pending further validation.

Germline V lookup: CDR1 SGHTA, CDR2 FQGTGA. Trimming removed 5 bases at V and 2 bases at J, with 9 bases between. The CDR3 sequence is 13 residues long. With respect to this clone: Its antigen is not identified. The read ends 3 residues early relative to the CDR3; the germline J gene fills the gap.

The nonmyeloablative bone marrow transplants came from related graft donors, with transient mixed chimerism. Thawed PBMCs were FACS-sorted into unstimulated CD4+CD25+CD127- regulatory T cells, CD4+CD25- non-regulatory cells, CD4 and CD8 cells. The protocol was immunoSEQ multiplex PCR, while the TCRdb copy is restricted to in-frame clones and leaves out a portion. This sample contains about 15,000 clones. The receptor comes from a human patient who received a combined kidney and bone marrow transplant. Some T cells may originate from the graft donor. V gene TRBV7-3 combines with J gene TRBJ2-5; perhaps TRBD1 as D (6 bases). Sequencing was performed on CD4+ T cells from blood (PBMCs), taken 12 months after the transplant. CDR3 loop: CASSHGQQETQYF. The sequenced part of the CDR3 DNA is TGTGCCAGCAGCCATGGACAGCAAGAGACC.